These T cell receptor beta chains were read from a single sample in a study of technical replicates of blood from a few donors. Assay used: immunoSEQ multiplex PCR; TCRdb lists only in-frame clones, some missing. The sample holds about 84,000 clones, approximately 93% seen once. Specimen: T cells isolated from PBMCs. All receptors come from a human donor in good health. Each CDR3 is given with its conserved first and last residue. The order of the fields is CDR3 length, V gene, J gene, CDR3 protein.

14	TRBV7-9	TRBJ2-7	CASSLAGREDEQYF
17	TRBV11-3	TRBJ2-5	CASSLVTDTTYQETQYF
14	TRBV2	TRBJ2-7	CASSERTGAYEQYF
15	TRBV5-1	TRBJ1-2	CASSPSYRADYGYTF
13	TRBV27	TRBJ2-7	CASRQGGESEQYF
12	TRBV7-9	TRBJ2-7	CASSYTGDEQYF
14	TRBV10-2	TRBJ2-5	CASSEFTGQETQYF
14	TRBV5-1	TRBJ2-3	CASRGSGSVNTQYF
15	TRBV4-1	TRBJ2-7	CASSQLAGGPHEQYF
15	TRBV27	TRBJ1-6	CASSFESSYNSPLHF
15	TRBV25-1	TRBJ1-2	CASSEWMAGRGGYTF
12	TRBV27	TRBJ1-6	CASKTGGSPLHF
17	TRBV7-9	TRBJ2-1	CASSLGSGTGSYNEQFF
16	TRBV6-6	TRBJ2-7	CASTIASGGSSYEQYF
15	TRBV18	TRBJ1-2	CASSLDRVGIYGYTF
12	TRBV2	TRBJ2-2	CASTPFPGELFF
16	TRBV9	TRBJ1-1	CASSPPTGQKNTEAFF
13	TRBV27	TRBJ2-1	CASMLAGRNEQFF
13	TRBV27	TRBJ2-7	CASSHGQGYEQYF
13	TRBV29-1	TRBJ2-2	CSVDLRNTGELFF
12	TRBV29-1	TRBJ1-2	CSVRGSAYGYTF
13	TRBV29-1	TRBJ2-7	CSVGAINRYEQYF
13	TRBV29-1	TRBJ2-1	CSVEETIYNEQFF